Sequencing of this T cell receptor (beta chain) was carried out in a study of shared clonotypes between healthy human individuals. The table came from immunoSEQ multiplex PCR; TCRdb's copy has only in-frame clones and leaves some out. The sample lists around 720,000 clones, 73% occurring once. V lost 4 bases to trimming and J lost 8 bases, with 17 bases between them. CDR3 length: 14 amino acids. Germline V gives CDR1 MNHNS, CDR2 SASEGT. In regard to this clone: As yet, its antigen is unknown.

Study-wide results and limits: Relative to their counterparts shared across all four donors, non-shared clonotypes exhibited diminished generation probabilities.

The rearrangement uses TRBV6-1 and TRBJ1-2; D perhaps matches TRBD1 (5 bases). The TCR originated in a woman in her twenties or thirties in good health. The specimen sequenced was memory CD4+ T cells sorted from blood. The sample's subset: CD45RA-negative fraction. CDR3 coding DNA: TGTGCCAGCAGTGGACAACCGGGACTAGGAGGCTACACCTTC. Protein product: CASSGQPGLGGYTF.